These 15 T cell receptor beta chains were sequenced from one sample in a study of control samples from healthy donors and cancer patients. Produced via immunoSEQ multiplex PCR; TCRdb's table is partial and in-frame only. The sample lists about 120,000 clones; just under 90% were seen once. The sequencing input was blood. Receptor source: a man aged 25-40 years in good health.

CDR3 residues: CASSAPAGGPETQYF. The CDR3 DNA reads TGCGCCAGCAGCGCACCAGCGGGGGGGCCGGAGACCCAGTACTTC. V and J are TRBV5-1 and TRBJ2-5, with 10 positions matching TRBD2. The CDR3 extends over 15 amino acids. V trimming: 4 bases; J trimming: 5 bases; junction bases outside the gene matches: 8. The germline gives CDR1 SGHRS, CDR2 YFSETQ.

This clone has just one count. V gene TRBV6-5 combines with J gene TRBJ1-4; D call uncertain. The CDR3 is 16 residues long. The germline CDR1 and CDR2 sequences are MNHEY and SVGAGI. V lost 0 bases to trimming and J lost 7 bases, with 15 bases between them. The CDR3: CASSYSNEGLGEKLFF. The CDR3 DNA reads TGTGCCAGCAGTTACTCGAATGAAGGGCTTGGTGAAAAACTGTTTTTT.

This chain joins TRBV19 and TRBJ1-1; the D gene is possibly TRBD1 (5 bases). With 9 bases removed from V and 3 bases from J, the gap between germline ends came to 17 bases. Germline V gene sequence: CDR1 LNHDA, CDR2 SQIVND (reference sequence). The CDR3 covers 14 residues. The CDR3 DNA sequence: TGTGCCAGCAACTCTCGGGGGGGGGACACTGAAGCTTTCTTT. Its protein is CASNSRGGDTEAFF.

The chain couples TRBV2 to TRBJ2-2; a possible D gene is TRBD2 (7 bases). This CDR3 spans 14 amino acids. Germline V gene sequence: CDR1 SNHLY, CDR2 FYNNEI. The V and J ends lost 11 bases and 0 bases respectively, with 13 bases between them. CDR3 sequence reads: CAGRGGANTGELFF. CDR3 DNA sequence: TGTGCCGGAAGGGGGGGCGCGAACACCGGGGAGCTGTTTTTT.

The rearrangement joins TRBV5-1 to TRBJ2-1, with 7 nucleotides matching TRBD2. The length of the CDR3 is 14 residues. Germline CDR1 is SGHRS and CDR2 is YFSETQ. J was trimmed by 10 bases and V by 0 bases; bases with no gene match: 7. CDR3 amino acids: CASSLGTGGLEQFF. CDR3 in DNA: TGCGCCAGCAGCTTGGGGACGGGGGGATTAGAGCAGTTCTTC.

The chain is built from TRBV7-2 and TRBJ1-1; no clear D gene. Looked up from germline, CDR1 is SGHTA and CDR2 is FQGNSA. The CDR3 is 13 amino acids. V was cut by 8 bases and J by 2 bases, with 12 bases left in between. In DNA form, the CDR3 reads TGTGCCAGCGGGGAGGCTTTTAACACTGAAGCTTTCTTT. This gives the protein CASGEAFNTEAFF.

The chain carries TRBV28 and TRBJ2-3; D is ambiguous. Looked up from germline, CDR1 is MDHEN and CDR2 is SYDVKM. Trimming left V 5 bases short and J 0 bases short, with 6 bases between. This CDR3 spans 13 amino acids. CDR3 amino acids: CASSATSTDTQYF. As DNA, the CDR3 is TGTGCCAGCAGTGCAACTAGCACAGATACGCAGTATTTT.

V gene TRBV11-3 combines with J gene TRBJ2-1; 8 positions match TRBD1. The ends lost 5 bases at V and 8 bases at J; junction bases unmatched: 20. The length of the CDR3 is 18 residues. Germline-derived CDR1 and CDR2 are SGHNT and YENEEA. CDR3: CASSRRSAGGRKQDEQFF. The CDR3, as DNA: TGTGCCAGCAGCCGACGGAGCGCAGGGGGCCGAAAACAGGATGAGCAGTTCTTC.

The count of this clone is one. This chain joins TRBV27 and TRBJ2-3; 8 nucleotides match TRBD2. J lost 1 base, V lost 5 bases, and 8 bases had no gene match. This CDR3 is built from 16 residues. CDR1 and CDR2 (germline): MNHEY, SMNVEV (reference sequence). The CDR3 nucleotides are TGTGCCAGCAGTCCTTGGGGTAGCGGGGGCACAGATACGCAGTATTTT. Translation: CASSPWGSGGTDTQYF.

In regard to this clone: It may be a read error: a sequence one base away is much more abundant. Other DNA sequences in the same sample also yield this CDR3. The J gene is TRBJ1-5, the V gene TRBV12-3 or TRBV12-4; possible D gene TRBD1, 5 bases. The V gene lost 3 bases and the J gene lost 5 bases, with 8 bases spanning the gap. The CDR3 totals 13 residues. CDR3: CASSFTGDQPQHF. CDR3 nucleotide sequence: TGTGCCAGCAGTTTTACGGGGGATCAGCCCCAGCATTTT.

This chain connects TRBV7-9 to TRBJ1-4; D remains ambiguous. The germline CDR1 and CDR2 sequences are SEHNR and FQNEAQ (reference sequence). Deletions cut 2 bases from V and 4 bases from J, with 14 bases between. The CDR3 runs to 16 residues. CDR3 residues: CASSLSEDGFNEKLFF. The CDR3 DNA sequence: TGTGCCAGCAGCTTATCCGAGGACGGATTTAATGAAAAACTGTTTTTT.

This clone was picked up one time. The V and J genes are TRBV4-1 and TRBJ1-2; 9 nucleotides align to TRBD1. There are 14 residues in the CDR3. Trimming took 0 bases from V and 4 from J; bases not matched to a gene: 0. Germline CDR1 is MGHRA and CDR2 is YSYEKL. The CDR3 nucleotides are TGCGCCAGCAGCCAAGAGACAGGGGGCTATGGCTACACCTTC. It translates to CASSQETGGYGYTF.

This clone appeared a single time. The CDR3 DNA reads TGTGCCAGCTCAGAGGGGGCCAACACAGATACGCAGTATTTT. It is translated as CASSEGANTDTQYF. The chain is built from TRBV18 and TRBJ2-3, with TRBD1 matching over 7 bases. This CDR3 spans 14 amino acids. Germline loops: CDR1 KGHSH, CDR2 LQKENI. Germline trimming cut 5 bases from V and 2 bases from J; bases unmatched to any gene: 4.

The chain employs TRBV10-1 and TRBJ2-2, with TRBD2 identical over 7 bases. CDR1 is WNHNN and CDR2 is SYGVQD in the germline V gene (reference sequence). V shed 2 bases, J shed 0 bases, and the junction held 6 bases outside the gene matches. CDR3 length: 17 residues. CDR3 nucleotide sequence: TGCGCCAGCAGTGAGCGGCGGGAGAGGGCGAACACCGGGGAGCTGTTTTTT. This codes for CASSERRERANTGELFF.

This chain links TRBV2 with TRBJ1-2; TRBD1 matches at 8 bases. The CDR3 is 13 amino acids. The V segment lost 5 bases and the J segment 4 bases; nucleotides outside the gene matches: 3. CDR1 SNHLY and CDR2 FYNNEI come from the germline V gene. The CDR3 sequence: CASSQTGVYGYTF. CDR3 coding DNA: TGTGCCAGCAGTCAGACAGGGGTCTATGGCTACACCTTC.